A single sample is the source of the 32 T cell receptor beta chains below, sequenced in a study of T cells expressing NK-cell markers. TCRdb reprocessed the 5' RACE reads, with one entry per CDR3 protein and no DNA. This table holds 140,000 or so distinct CDR3 sequences. Sequenced: blood T cells: a sorted CD56 or NKG2C T cell subset, CD4+ or CD8+ T cells, or bulk PBMC T cells (not recorded which). The receptors were sampled from a man aged 18 to 29 in good health.

This rearrangement joins TRBV7-6 to TRBJ2-7; TCRdb proposes TRBD2, but this gene call is untestable without DNA. CDR3 length: 18 amino acids. The germline V gene has CDR1 SGHVS and CDR2 FNYEAQ. The CDR3: CASATGTSRNRHSYEQYF.

The V gene is TRBV11-2, the J gene TRBJ2-2. Germline V gene data show CDR1 as SGHAT and CDR2 as FQNNGV. CDR3 length: 15 residues. The CDR3 is CASSLAAKNTGELFF.

The chain uses TRBV2 and TRBJ2-1; TCRdb lists TRBD2, though no DNA is available to test this call. This CDR3 has 14 amino acids. Germline assignment: CDR1 SNHLY and CDR2 FYNNEI. This CDR3 reads CASRETSGRAEQFF.

V gene TRBV20-1 combines with J gene TRBJ2-2; TCRdb lists TRBD1, though no DNA is available to test this call. The germline V gene has CDR1 DFQATT and CDR2 SNEGSKA (reference sequence). This CDR3 is built from 15 residues. The CDR3 is CSARRTGAHTGELFF.

The chain couples TRBV7-9 to TRBJ2-2; TCRdb names TRBD1, which stays unverified in the absence of DNA. Germline values: CDR1 SEHNR, CDR2 FQNEAQ (reference sequence). The CDR3 runs to 15 residues. CDR3 loop: CASSLVTENTGELFF.

The V call is TRBV9, the J call TRBJ2-1; TCRdb gives TRBD2 as the D gene, but with no DNA this cannot be confirmed. This CDR3 is built from 15 residues. Germline assignment: CDR1 SGDLS and CDR2 YYNGEE. The CDR3 spells CASSALAEFYNEQFF. The complete variable domain, with remaining parts taken from reference TRBV9 and TRBJ2-1, reads DSGVTQTPKHLITATGQRVTLRCSPRSGDLSVYWYQQSLDQGLQFLIQYYNGEERAKGNILERFSAQQFPDLHSELNLSSLELGDSALYFCASSALAEFYNEQFFGPGTRLTVL.

The chain carries TRBV5-4 and TRBJ2-3. This CDR3 has 15 amino acids. Germline V gene data show CDR1 as SGHNT and CDR2 as YYREEE (reference sequence). This CDR3 reads CASSLGRGYTDTQYF.

This sequence joins TRBV3-1 and TRBJ2-7. The CDR3 consists of 14 residues. Germline V gene sequence: CDR1 LGHDT, CDR2 YNNKEL (reference sequence). The CDR3 reads CASSQHPGSYEQYF.

J is TRBJ2-2 and V is TRBV7-6. CDR1 is SGHVS, CDR2 FNYEAQ, per germline. CDR3 length equals 13 residues. The CDR3 is CASSLVGPRELFF.

The V and J genes are TRBV27 and TRBJ2-5; checking the TCRdb D call of TRBD1 is not possible without DNA. CDR3 length equals 13 residues. Germline CDR1 is MNHEY and CDR2 is SMNVEV (reference sequence). This CDR3 is CASSFGRRETQYF.

The J gene is TRBJ2-2, the V gene TRBV20-1; lacking DNA, the TRBD2 call made by TCRdb goes unchecked. Germline V gives CDR1 DFQATT, CDR2 SNEGSKA (reference sequence). The CDR3 totals 12 residues. The CDR3 region is CSVPSGTGELFF.

The chain links TRBV5-4 to TRBJ2-3; without DNA, the TCRdb call of TRBD1 cannot be checked. The CDR3 length is 16 residues. From germline, CDR1 is SGHNT and CDR2 YYREEE (reference sequence). The CDR3 loop reads CASSFYRTGLADTQYF.

This chain joins TRBV9 and TRBJ2-7; TCRdb picks TRBD1, but there is no DNA to check that call. The germline gives CDR1 SGDLS, CDR2 YYNGEE. The CDR3 is 14 residues long. The chain's CDR3 is CASSPDSRPTEQYF.

This sequence joins TRBV7-9 and TRBJ2-7; the TCRdb D gene call, TRBD2, has no DNA to confirm it. The CDR3 has 15 residues. The germline CDR1 and CDR2 sequences are SEHNR and FQNEAQ (reference sequence). The CDR3 protein is CASSLARGVPFEQYF.

V is TRBV19 and J is TRBJ1-1; the D call of TRBD1 rests on TCRdb alone, since no DNA is present to check it. This CDR3 spans 16 amino acids. Germline CDR1 reads LNHDA; CDR2 reads SQIVND (reference sequence). The CDR3 spells CASSISTTGGNTEAFF.

V usage is TRBV29-1 and J usage is TRBJ2-1; TCRdb reports TRBD1, a call that lacks DNA to check it against. The CDR3 spans 18 residues. Germline values: CDR1 SQVTM, CDR2 ANQGSEA. CDR3 protein: CSVEGSYPTESSYNEQFF.

The CDR3 is CASSQDRDSYEQYF. This rearrangement joins TRBV4-3 to TRBJ2-7; TCRdb outputs TRBD1, but without DNA this stays unchecked. Germline V CDR1 and CDR2: LGHNA, YSLEER. This CDR3 region has 14 residues.

CDR3: CASSLDMLNTEAFF. The chain uses TRBV12-3 or TRBV12-4 and TRBJ1-1; TCRdb reports TRBD1, a call that lacks DNA to check it against. The CDR3 totals 14 residues.

The V and J genes are TRBV3-1 and TRBJ1-5; TCRdb's D call, TRBD1, is unchecked because there is no DNA. The CDR3 extends over 16 amino acids. Germline lookup yields CDR1 LGHDT and CDR2 YNNKEL (reference sequence). CDR3 sequence reads: CASSRTGDYSNQPQHF.

The chain has TRBV20-1 and TRBJ1-3. The CDR3 contains 15 residues. Germline V lookup: CDR1 DFQATT, CDR2 SNEGSKA (reference sequence). The CDR3 sequence is CSAPSREISGNTIYF.

The chain is built from TRBV7-9 and TRBJ1-2. Germline V gene data show CDR1 as SEHNR and CDR2 as FQNEAQ (reference sequence). This CDR3 has 14 residues. This CDR3 reads CASSRPTPAYGYTF. The complete variable domain, with remaining parts taken from reference TRBV7-9 and TRBJ1-2, reads DTGVSQNPRHKITKRGQNVTFRCDPISEHNRLYWYRQTLGQGPEFLTYFQNEAQLEKSRLLSDRFSAERPKGSFSTLEIQRTEQGDSAMYLCASSRPTPAYGYTFGSGTRLTVV.

This chain links TRBV20-1 with TRBJ2-2. The CDR3 has 15 residues. The germline CDR1 and CDR2 sequences are DFQATT and SNEGSKA (reference sequence). The CDR3 region is CSARDGVANTGELFF.

V gene TRBV10-1 combines with J gene TRBJ2-1. The CDR3 is 15 amino acids. The V gene's germline CDR1 is WNHNN and CDR2 SYGVQD (reference sequence). The CDR3 spells CASSDSLNSYNEQFF.

The chain combines TRBV7-9 with TRBJ2-7; TCRdb proposes TRBD2, but this gene call is untestable without DNA. This CDR3 region has 15 residues. CDR1 and CDR2 (germline): SEHNR, FQNEAQ (reference sequence). The CDR3 sequence: CASSSTSGASYEQYF.

The chain's CDR3 is CASSSTGGTGLWYGYTF. This chain joins TRBV5-4 and TRBJ1-2; TCRdb indicates TRBD1, and absent DNA this call remains unverified. Per the germline V gene, CDR1 is SGHNT and CDR2 is YYREEE (reference sequence). This CDR3 has 17 amino acids. Looking up the rest from reference TRBV5-4 and TRBJ1-2 gives the full variable domain: ETGVTQSPTHLIKTRGQQVTLRCSSQSGHNTVSWYQQALGQGPQFIFQYYREEENGRGNFPPRFSGLQFPNYSSELNVNALELDDSALYLCASSSTGGTGLWYGYTFGSGTRLTVV.

This chain uses TRBV6-2 or TRBV6-3 with TRBJ1-5; no DNA is available, so the TRBD1 call from TCRdb remains unchecked. CDR1 MNHEY and CDR2 SVGEGT come from the germline V gene. CDR3 length: 15 residues. CDR3 in amino acids: CASSTLGQVDQPQHF.

The chain links TRBV6-1 to TRBJ2-7; TCRdb designates TRBD1, a call that cannot be tested without DNA. Germline loops: CDR1 MNHNS, CDR2 SASEGT. There are 14 residues in the CDR3. CDR3 in amino acids: CASSLPDRPYEQYF.

The rearrangement uses TRBV20-1 and TRBJ1-3; TCRdb names TRBD1, which stays unverified in the absence of DNA. CDR3 length: 13 residues. Germline V gene sequence: CDR1 DFQATT, CDR2 SNEGSKA (reference sequence). CDR3 region: CSVGPGSGNTIYF.

CDR3 region: CASSMDSYTGELFF. The chain couples TRBV5-1 to TRBJ2-2. CDR1 SGHRS and CDR2 YFSETQ come from the germline V gene. The CDR3 contains 14 residues.

The chain uses TRBV15 and TRBJ2-3; TCRdb calls TRBD2, which cannot be checked without DNA. The CDR3 is 17 residues long. Germline values: CDR1 LNHNV, CDR2 YYDKDF (reference sequence). The CDR3 protein is CATSRGARELVTDTQYF.

The V gene is TRBV29-1, the J gene TRBJ2-1; the TRBD2 assignment by TCRdb is unverifiable without DNA. Germline CDR1 is SQVTM and CDR2 is ANQGSEA. The CDR3 sequence is 11 residues long. The CDR3 spells CSVEVGPEQFF.

This chain joins TRBV24-1 and TRBJ1-1. The CDR3 totals 12 residues. Germline V gene data show CDR1 as KGHDR and CDR2 as SFDVKD. The CDR3 loop is CATSDVEDEAFF.